This T cell receptor (beta chain) was identified during a study of blood T cell repertoires in COVID-19. Background on the study: Sites across the United States, Italy and Spain contributed samples from acute and convalescent COVID-19.

Authors' data handling: It was from reference gene primer amplification that nucleated cell counts were estimated. Measured with immunoSEQ multiplex PCR; TCRdb has only the in-frame clones, and not every one. V, J and clone size are those of that table, while D and trimming were read from the DNA. This sample has around 360,000 clones; around 87% occur once, and the top ten carry 8.5% to 12%. The CDR3 totals 15 residues. The ends lost 6 bases at V and 9 bases at J; junction bases unmatched: 7. CDR1 and CDR2 from the germline V gene are MNHEY and SMNVEV (reference sequence). Seattle patients were enrolled during active infection and followed longitudinally.

The specimen sequenced was peripheral blood. The TCR sequence derives from a woman in her 30s with COVID-19, enrolled during active disease. This chain connects TRBV27 to TRBJ2-1; 14 positions agree with TRBD2. This chain's CDR3 is CASRSTSGRVGEQFF. CDR3 nucleotide sequence: TGTGCCAGCAGATCGACTAGCGGGAGGGTTGGTGAGCAGTTCTTC.